This T cell receptor (beta chain) was sequenced in a study of early T cells in non-severe SARS-CoV-2 infection. Study as a whole: Chains were unpaired, as sequencing was done on bulk RNA from unsorted whole blood.

To note about this clonotype: Its antigen is undetermined.

Study-level results: The VDJdb matching leaned toward anti-spike CD8 responses and overlooked private and CD4 specificities.

Germline V gives CDR1 SEHNR, CDR2 FQNEAQ (reference sequence). The CDR3 spans 12 residues. V shed 5 bases, J shed 5 bases, and the junction held 1 base outside the gene matches. Separate cDNA molecules each had unique molecular identifiers attached to them. TCRdb analysed the 5' RACE reads with MiXCR anew, one entry per CDR3 protein. The sample has about 26,000 distinct CDR3 sequences; about 4.2% are singletons. This TCR was sampled from an adult who was a healthcare worker with PCR-confirmed SARS-CoV-2 infection or an uninfected control (not recorded which). The chain couples TRBV7-9 to TRBJ2-7, with 9 positions matching TRBD2. The specimen sequenced was whole blood. CDR3 DNA: TGTGCCAGCAGCCGGACTAGCGACGAGCAGTACTTC. Translation: CASSRTSDEQYF.